Described below is a single TCR beta chain sequence and its context. Using immunoSEQ multiplex PCR, the repertoire was profiled, and TCRdb retains in-frame clones only, with some absent. The table shows roughly 14,000 clones, with roughly 91% occurring only once. The CDR3 length is 16 residues. The germline CDR1 and CDR2 sequences are MDHEN and SYDVKM. The V segment lost 5 bases and the J segment 0 bases; nucleotides outside the gene matches: 4. These data belong to a study of monozygotic twins with cystic fibrosis. This chain uses TRBV28 with TRBJ1-4; TRBD1 aligns across 9 bases. The sequencing sample was made of blood. The sequence was obtained from a girl aged 2 to 9 with cystic fibrosis. In DNA form, the CDR3 reads TGTGCCAGCAGTCGGACAGGGGCCCCAACTAATGAAAAACTGTTTTTT. This encodes CASSRTGAPTNEKLFF.